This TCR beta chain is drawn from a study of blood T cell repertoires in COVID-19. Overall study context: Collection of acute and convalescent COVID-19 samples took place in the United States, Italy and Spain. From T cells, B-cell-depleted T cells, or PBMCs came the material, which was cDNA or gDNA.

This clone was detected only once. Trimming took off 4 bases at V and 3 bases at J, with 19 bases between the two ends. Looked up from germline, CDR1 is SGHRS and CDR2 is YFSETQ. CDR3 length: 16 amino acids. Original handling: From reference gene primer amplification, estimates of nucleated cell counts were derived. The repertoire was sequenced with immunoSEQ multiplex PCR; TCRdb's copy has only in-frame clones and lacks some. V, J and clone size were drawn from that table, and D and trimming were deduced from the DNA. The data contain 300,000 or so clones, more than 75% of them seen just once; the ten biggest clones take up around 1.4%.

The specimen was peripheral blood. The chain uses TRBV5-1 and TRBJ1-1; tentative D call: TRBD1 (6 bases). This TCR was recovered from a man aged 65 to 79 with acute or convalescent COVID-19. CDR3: CASSPRGIRSDTEAFF. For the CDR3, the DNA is TGCGCCAGCAGCCCGAGGGGGATACGGTCGGACACTGAAGCTTTCTTT.